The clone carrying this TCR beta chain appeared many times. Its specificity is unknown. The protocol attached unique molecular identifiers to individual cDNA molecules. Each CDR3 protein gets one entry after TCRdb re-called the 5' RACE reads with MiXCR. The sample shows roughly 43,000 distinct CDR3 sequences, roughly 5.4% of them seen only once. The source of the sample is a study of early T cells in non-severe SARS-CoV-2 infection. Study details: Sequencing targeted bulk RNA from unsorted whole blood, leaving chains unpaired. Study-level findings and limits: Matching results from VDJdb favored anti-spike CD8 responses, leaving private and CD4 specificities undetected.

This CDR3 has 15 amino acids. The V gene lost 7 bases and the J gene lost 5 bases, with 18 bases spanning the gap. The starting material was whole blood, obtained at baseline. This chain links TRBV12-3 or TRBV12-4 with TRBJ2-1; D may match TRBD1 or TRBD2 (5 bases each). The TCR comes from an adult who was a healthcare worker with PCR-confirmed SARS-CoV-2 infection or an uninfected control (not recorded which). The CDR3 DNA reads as TGTGCCAGCATCCTGGGACGGAAACTCGACAATGAGCAGTTCTTC. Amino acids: CASILGRKLDNEQFF.